This is a list of T cell receptor beta chains from one sample in a study of blood T cell repertoires in COVID-19. Repertoires were generated with immunoSEQ multiplex PCR, while TCRdb's copy carries only in-frame clones and drops some. The data hold approximately 76,000 clones, with more than 70% observed a single time. The sequencing sample was made of peripheral blood. Receptors were obtained from an elderly man with active or convalescent COVID-19. CDR3s include the opening cysteine and the closing phenylalanine or tryptophan. The order of the fields is CDR3 protein, CDR3 DNA, clone size, J gene, V gene, D gene. The D gene is left open where the match is weak. Only some rows state a clone size, as once, few, many or a class for expanded clones.

CASSLAVAGIGYEQYF,TGTGCCAGCAGCTTAGCCGTTGCGGGAATTGGGTACGAGCAGTACTTC,-,TRBJ2-7,TRBV7-9,-
CASSGPRGNTGELFF,TGTGCCAGCAGTGGGCCCAGGGGGAACACCGGGGAGCTGTTTTTT,-,TRBJ2-2,TRBV6-2/TRBV6-3,-
CASSLLGGGNGYTF,TGTGCCAGCAGCCTCCTAGGGGGGGGGAATGGCTACACCTTC,-,TRBJ1-2,TRBV28,-
CATGRGLLVRPQHF,TGTGCCACGGGCAGGGGGCTTCTTGTAAGGCCCCAGCATTTT,-,TRBJ1-5,TRBV19,TRBD1
CASSQDWGGQNQPQHF,TGCGCCAGCAGCCAAGATTGGGGGGGGCAGAATCAGCCCCAGCATTTT,-,TRBJ1-5,TRBV4-3,-
CASSQLTSGGIYEQYF,TGCGCCAGCAGCCAGTTGACTAGCGGGGGGATCTACGAGCAGTACTTC,once,TRBJ2-7,TRBV4-1,TRBD2
CATAGTVNSPLHF,TGCGCCACCGCCGGGACAGTTAATTCACCCCTCCACTTT,-,TRBJ1-6,TRBV10-1,TRBD1
CSDSSLGGTQYF,TGCAGCGACTCATCACTAGGAGGTACGCAGTATTTT,once,TRBJ2-3,TRBV29-1,-
CASSPSSLAGSYEQYF,TGTGCCAGCAGCCCTAGTAGCCTAGCGGGATCCTACGAGCAGTACTTC,-,TRBJ2-7,TRBV7-2,TRBD2
CASSDLTVRSGNTIYF,TGTGCCAGCAGTGACTTGACAGTACGCTCTGGAAACACCATATATTTT,-,TRBJ1-3,TRBV5-4,-
CASSQDLSGELFF,TGTGCCAGCAGCCAAGATCTGTCCGGGGAGCTGTTTTTT,-,TRBJ2-2,TRBV14,-
CASSLTQGATEAFF,TGTGCCAGCAGTCTAACACAGGGGGCCACTGAAGCTTTCTTT,few,TRBJ1-1,TRBV6-5,TRBD1